These 21 T cell receptor beta chains came from one sample sequenced in a study of identical twins. A single record per CDR3 protein comes from TCRdb applying MiXCR to the 5' RACE reads. The table has fewer than 250,000 distinct CDR3 sequences, 6.5% to 9% seen once. The data were also submitted as part of a second study, on yellow fever vaccine responses in identical twins.

Sequenced sample: CD8+ T cells sorted from blood. These TCRs come from a young woman in good health.

V usage is TRBV20-1 and J usage is TRBJ2-5; TRBD2 matches at 10 bases. The germline V gene encodes CDR1 DFQATT and CDR2 SNEGSKA (reference sequence). The CDR3 contains 16 residues. V shed 0 bases and J 4 bases; nucleotides not matched to a gene: 8. CDR3 region: CSARDHASGSLETQYF. CDR3 in DNA: TGCAGTGCTAGAGATCATGCTAGCGGGAGTTTAGAGACCCAGTACTTC.

This clonotype was found a few times. V and J are TRBV29-1 and TRBJ2-2; D remains unclear. Trimming pared 5 bases from V and 5 bases from J, leaving 6 bases between. CDR1 and CDR2 from the germline V gene are SQVTM and ANQGSEA. This CDR3 comprises 11 residues. CDR3 nucleotides: TGCAGCGTTCGTGAAACCGGGGAGCTGTTTTTT. It translates to CSVRETGELFF.

The rearrangement uses TRBV20-1 and TRBJ1-5; TRBD1 might be the D (5 bases). The V and J ends lost 0 bases and 5 bases respectively, with 5 bases between them. Germline V gene sequence: CDR1 DFQATT, CDR2 SNEGSKA (reference sequence). This CDR3 has 12 amino acids. The CDR3 loop reads CSAREGDQPQHF. The CDR3, as DNA: TGCAGTGCTAGAGAAGGGGATCAGCCCCAGCATTTT.

Many counts were recorded for this clonotype. This chain connects TRBV29-1 to TRBJ2-2; TRBD2 matches 7 bases. Germline CDR1 SQVTM, CDR2 ANQGSEA. The CDR3 totals 14 residues. V dropped 4 bases and J dropped 1; count of bases not matched to a gene: 3. Written as DNA, the CDR3 is TGCAGCGTTGGGGGCGGGGGGAACACCGGGGAGCTGTTTTTT. It codes for CSVGGGGNTGELFF.

This clonotype has only a few counts. J is TRBJ2-2 and V is TRBV20-1; 8 bases are shared with TRBD2. This CDR3 region has 14 residues. CDR1 is DFQATT, CDR2 SNEGSKA, per germline (reference sequence). J gave up 1 base and V 3 bases, and 1 base lay outside the gene matches. The CDR3, as DNA: TGCAGTGCTAGGACTAGCGAGAACACCGGGGAGCTGTTTTTT. Amino acid sequence: CSARTSENTGELFF.

This chain links TRBV7-9 with TRBJ2-1; 7 bases agree with TRBD2. V lost 7 bases and J lost 3; bases outside the gene matches: 6. This CDR3 spans 14 amino acids. The germline CDR1 and CDR2 sequences are SEHNR and FQNEAQ (reference sequence). The DNA of the CDR3 is TGTGCCAGCACCTCGGGGGGAGGCTACAATGAGCAGTTCTTC. Translated: CASTSGGGYNEQFF.

This clonotype showed up many times. This chain connects TRBV12-3 or TRBV12-4 to TRBJ2-1, with D perhaps TRBD1 (5 bases). The CDR3 loop spans 15 amino acids. V was trimmed by 1 base and J by 12 bases, leaving 19 bases between them. CDR3 nucleotides: TGTGCCAGCAGTTTAGATGATGTCTGGGGCCTCCGGCAGTTCTTC. Translated: CASSLDDVWGLRQFF.

This clonotype occurred many times. This chain connects TRBV7-9 to TRBJ2-7; TRBD1 agrees at 7 bases. The CDR3 loop spans 15 amino acids. Germline CDR1 reads SEHNR; CDR2 reads FQNEAQ (reference sequence). V lost 1 base, J lost 0 bases, and 3 bases stayed unmatched. Here the CDR3 reads CASSLGQGSSYEQYF. The CDR3 DNA follows: TGTGCCAGCAGCTTAGGACAGGGAAGCTCCTACGAGCAGTACTTC. Full variable domain (outside the CDR3, taken from reference TRBV7-9 and TRBJ2-7): DTGVSQNPRHKITKRGQNVTFRCDPISEHNRLYWYRQTLGQGPEFLTYFQNEAQLEKSRLLSDRFSAERPKGSFSTLEIQRTEQGDSAMYLCASSLGQGSSYEQYFGPGTRLTVT.

In this sample, this clonotype turned up many times. This chain uses TRBV3-1 with TRBJ2-7; TRBD1 aligns across 10 bases. The CDR3 has 16 residues. Germline assignment: CDR1 LGHDT and CDR2 YNNKEL (reference sequence). The J segment lost 5 bases and the V segment lost 1 base, leaving 8 bases of the junction unmatched. The CDR3: CASSQGSGTGVNEQYF. CDR3 sequence (DNA): TGTGCCAGCAGCCAAGGGAGCGGGACAGGGGTCAACGAGCAGTACTTC.

This clonotype has just a few counts. The V and J genes are TRBV15 and TRBJ2-2, with D perhaps TRBD2 (6 bases). CDR3 length: 16 residues. Germline loops: CDR1 LNHNV, CDR2 YYDKDF (reference sequence). The V end lost 1 base, the J end lost 4 bases, and 13 bases lay between the germline ends. The CDR3 DNA sequence: TGTGCCACCAGCAGAGTGGAGACTAGACGCACCGGGGAGCTGTTTTTT. Protein product: CATSRVETRRTGELFF.

This clonotype was observed a few times. As the CDR3 is not closed by the conserved phenylalanine or tryptophan, this likely results from a read error. No DNA is shown, since the ends of the CDR3 on it are uncertain; the CDR3 is the one TCRdb lists. V is TRBV27 and J is TRBJ2-7; the DNA was not compared with TRBD1, the D call given in the table. CDR1 and CDR2 (germline): MNHEY, SMNVEV (reference sequence). Including both end residues, the CDR3 is 10 amino acids long. CDR3 sequence reads: CASTVGAGGD.

There are many counts of this clonotype. The genes are TRBV12-3 or TRBV12-4 and TRBJ2-3; D might be TRBD2 (5 bases). The CDR3 loop spans 15 amino acids. V was shortened by 4 bases and J by 5 bases, with 16 bases between the two germline ends. CDR3 nucleotide sequence: TGTGCCAGCAGTTGGGCCCTCGCGGGCTTAGATACGCAGTATTTT. It is translated as CASSWALAGLDTQYF.

In its sample, this clonotype was seen many times. The V gene is TRBV29-1, the J gene TRBJ2-5; no reliable D call. The length of the CDR3 is 10 residues. Trimming removed 3 bases from V and 8 bases from J, with 7 bases in between. The V gene's germline CDR1 is SQVTM and CDR2 ANQGSEA. DNA of the CDR3: TGCAGCGTTGATGACAACACCCAGTACTTC. Protein product: CSVDDNTQYF.

This clonotype has a count of ten or more. The chain's CDR3 is CASSFTGELFF. The DNA for the CDR3 is TGTGCCAGCAGCTTCACCGGGGAGCTGTTTTTT. The chain uses TRBV12-3 or TRBV12-4 and TRBJ2-2; the D is unclear. The CDR3 has 11 residues. Trimming pared 6 bases from V and 4 bases from J, leaving 3 bases between.

The sample holds a few counts of this clonotype. The genes are TRBV20-1 and TRBJ2-7; TRBD1 might be the D (6 bases). Trimming shortened V by 4 bases and J by 0 bases, and 13 bases separated the two germline ends. CDR1 and CDR2 from the germline V gene are DFQATT and SNEGSKA (reference sequence). This CDR3 comprises 14 residues. The CDR3 sequence is CSATDRNSSYEQYF. DNA of the CDR3: TGCAGTGCTACCGACAGGAATAGCTCCTACGAGCAGTACTTC.

This clonotype has only a few counts. The CDR3 sequence is CSARSSGSYEQYF. The CDR3 coding sequence is TGCAGTGCTAGATCTAGCGGGAGCTACGAGCAGTACTTC. The chain links TRBV20-1 to TRBJ2-7; 10 bases are a match to TRBD2. V trimming: 2 bases; J trimming: 3 bases; junction bases outside the gene matches: 1. The CDR3 extends over 13 amino acids. Germline assignment: CDR1 DFQATT and CDR2 SNEGSKA (reference sequence).

Only a few counts were recorded for this clonotype. The chain employs TRBV7-6 and TRBJ2-1; D possibly corresponds to TRBD2 (6 bases). Germline values: CDR1 SGHVS, CDR2 FNYEAQ. Trimming removed 5 bases at V and 7 bases at J, with 15 bases between. There are 14 residues in the CDR3. The CDR3 DNA sequence: TGTGCCAGCAGCCAGCCGGGACTGGTAAATGAGCAGTTCTTC. As protein: CASSQPGLVNEQFF.

This clonotype came up many times. The J gene is TRBJ2-7, the V gene TRBV28; TRBD2 agrees at 8 bases. The V gene end was trimmed by 8 bases and the J gene end by 0 bases; junction bases not matched to a gene: 6. The CDR3 loop spans 14 amino acids. Germline lookup yields CDR1 MDHEN and CDR2 SYDVKM. The CDR3 spells CASALLAGSYEQYF. DNA for the CDR3: TGTGCCAGCGCGTTGCTAGCGGGCTCCTACGAGCAGTACTTC. The whole variable domain, remainder taken from reference TRBV28 and TRBJ2-7, is DVKVTQSSRYLVKRTGEKVFLECVQDMDHENMFWYRQDPGLGLRLIYFSYDVKMKEKGDIPEGYSVSREKKERFSLILESASTNQTSMYLCASALLAGSYEQYFGPGTRLTVT.

There are a few counts of this clonotype. The chain joins TRBV12-3 or TRBV12-4 to TRBJ2-1, with TRBD2 identical over 7 bases. Trimming at V came to 1 base and at J to 2 bases, leaving 2 bases not matched to a gene. This CDR3 comprises 15 residues. The DNA of the CDR3 is TGTGCCAGCAGTTTAGGGGACTACCCCTACAATGAGCAGTTCTTC. Amino acid sequence: CASSLGDYPYNEQFF.

V gene TRBV20-1 combines with J gene TRBJ2-2, with a weak D call TRBD2 (5 bases). Germline CDR1 DFQATT, CDR2 SNEGSKA (reference sequence). V dropped 6 bases and J dropped 6 bases, with 14 bases sitting between them. The CDR3 covers 13 residues. CDR3 nucleotides: TGCAGTGCAAGCCTTATCGGGGCCGGGGAGCTGTTTTTT. Its protein product is CSASLIGAGELFF.

This clonotype was picked up many times. This chain connects TRBV29-1 to TRBJ2-3; TRBD2 matches 10 bases. Germline trimming cut 4 bases from V and 1 base from J; bases unmatched to any gene: 14. The germline V gene encodes CDR1 SQVTM and CDR2 ANQGSEA. The CDR3 is 18 residues long. This CDR3 is CSVGRPNSGRFGTDTQYF. The CDR3 DNA is TGCAGCGTTGGACGCCCTAATAGCGGGAGGTTCGGCACAGATACGCAGTATTTT.